Below, one T cell receptor beta chain is given with its context. As yet, its antigen is unknown. Assay used: immunoSEQ multiplex PCR; TCRdb lists only in-frame clones, some missing. In the table there are about 30,000 clones, nearly 85% of which are singletons. This CDR3 spans 16 amino acids. Germline lookup yields CDR1 MNHEY and CDR2 SVGAGI. V was clipped by 2 bases and J by 4 bases; unmatched bases: 4. The data originate from a study of neoadjuvant nivolumab and ipilimumab in lung cancer. Study-level background: The combination arm added day-1 ipilimumab 1 mg/kg to nivolumab 3 mg/kg on days 1, 15, 29. The study's findings and limits: Resected tumors had greater TCR richness and clonality than uninvolved lung. TCR sequencing covered a small number of samples.

The sample was tumor tissue, taken after neoadjuvant nivolumab, alone or with ipilimumab, at or shortly before surgery. This sequence joins TRBV6-5 and TRBJ2-3; 12 nucleotides match TRBD2. This TCR came from an adult with non-small cell lung cancer. CDR3 amino acids: CASSYTSGGSPDTQYF. CDR3 bases: TGTGCCAGCAGTTACACTAGCGGGGGGAGCCCAGATACGCAGTATTTT.